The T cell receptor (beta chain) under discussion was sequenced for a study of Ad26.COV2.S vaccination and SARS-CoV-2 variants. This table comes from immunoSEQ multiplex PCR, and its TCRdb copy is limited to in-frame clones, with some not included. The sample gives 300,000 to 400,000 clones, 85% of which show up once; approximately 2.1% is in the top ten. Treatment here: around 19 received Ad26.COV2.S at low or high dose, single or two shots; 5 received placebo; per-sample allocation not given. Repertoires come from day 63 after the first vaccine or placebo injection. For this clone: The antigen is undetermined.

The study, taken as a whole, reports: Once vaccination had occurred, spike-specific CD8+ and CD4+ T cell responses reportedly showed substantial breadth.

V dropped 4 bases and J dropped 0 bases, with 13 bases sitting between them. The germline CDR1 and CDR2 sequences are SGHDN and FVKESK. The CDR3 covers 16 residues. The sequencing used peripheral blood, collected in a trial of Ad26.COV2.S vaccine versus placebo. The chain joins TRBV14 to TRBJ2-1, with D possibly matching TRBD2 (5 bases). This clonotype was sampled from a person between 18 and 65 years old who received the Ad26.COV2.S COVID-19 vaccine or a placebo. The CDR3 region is CASSRSRGSSYNEQFF. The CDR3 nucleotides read TGTGCCAGCAGCCGATCCCGTGGGAGCTCCTACAATGAGCAGTTCTTC.